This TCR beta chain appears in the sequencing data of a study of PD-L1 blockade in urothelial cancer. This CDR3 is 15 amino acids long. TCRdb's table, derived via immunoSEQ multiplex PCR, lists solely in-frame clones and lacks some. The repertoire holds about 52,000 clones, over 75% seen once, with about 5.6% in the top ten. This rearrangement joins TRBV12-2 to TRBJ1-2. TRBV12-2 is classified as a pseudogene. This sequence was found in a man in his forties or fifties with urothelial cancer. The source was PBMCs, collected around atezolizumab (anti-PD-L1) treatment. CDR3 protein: CARGGSSRLNYGYTF. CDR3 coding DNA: TGTGCTCGCGGAGGGTCAAGCCGATTGAACTATGGCTACACCTTC.